This T cell receptor (beta chain) comes out of a study of human T cells and chemical hapten exposure. Study-wide findings and caveats: TCRs whose frequency exceeded 1 in 1000 remained the same following DPC sensitization.

This clonotype was detected many times. Its target is not known. The germline V gene encodes CDR1 SGHDN and CDR2 FVKESK. Trimming took 1 base from V and 6 from J, leaving 13 bases between them. This CDR3 contains 14 residues. TCRdb fed the RACE reads into MiXCR, producing one record per CDR3 protein. In the table there are about 380,000 distinct CDR3 sequences, 5.1% of which are singletons. Time point defined: pre-sensitization, week 0. Treatment defined: therapeutic diphenylcyclopropenone sensitization with weekly scalp DPC. The receptor was isolated from a woman aged 50 to 60 with alopecia areata. Some clones in this sample may be carry-over from other donors' samples. This chain joins TRBV14 and TRBJ2-7; a possible D gene is TRBD2 (5 bases). Sequencing used whole blood, obtained in connection with sensitization to the hapten diphenylcyclopropenone (DPC). The CDR3 loop reads CASSQVGAAAEQYF. Written as DNA, the CDR3 is TGTGCCAGCAGCCAAGTAGGTGCAGCGGCCGAGCAGTACTTC.